The 30 T cell receptor beta chains below come from one sample, sequenced in a study of cytomegalovirus exposure and HLA in healthy donors (dated by TCRdb to 2016 to 2017). Libraries were constructed by the immunoSEQ multiplex PCR assay. A mixture of 60 forward primers for TCR Vbeta segments and 13 reverse primers for TCR Jbeta segments was used in the multiplex PCR. TCRdb's version of the immuneACCESS table is confined to in-frame rearrangements and falls short of the full clone set. An unresolved V gene accounts for under half of the shortfall where checked; the remainder is of unknown origin. The sample table shows about 220,000 clones, and 82% are seen once. The ten largest clonotypes hold roughly 6% of the sample. Sequencing input: PBMCs. These receptor sequences come from a man between 40 and 49 years old in good health and CMV-seropositive.

This clone was detected once. The rearrangement joins TRBV7-8 to TRBJ1-1, with D maybe TRBD1 (5 bases). Deletions cut 1 base from V and 11 bases from J, with 11 bases between. Germline CDR1 reads SGHVS; CDR2 reads FQNEAQ. The CDR3 runs 12 residues. In DNA, the CDR3 is TGTGCCAGCAGCTTAGGCCAGGGCCGTGCTTTCTTT. Translating it yields CASSLGQGRAFF.

The chain has TRBV7-2 and TRBJ1-2; 8 bases fit TRBD1. Trimming took 7 bases from V and 2 from J; bases not matched to a gene: 9. CDR1 and CDR2 (germline): SGHTA, FQGNSA. CDR3 length equals 15 residues. The CDR3 protein is CASNDRGANNYGYTF. The CDR3 DNA follows: TGTGCCAGCAACGACAGGGGAGCGAACAACTATGGCTACACCTTC.

The CDR3 DNA reads TGTGCCAGCAGCTTACAGGGAACAGATACGCAGTATTTT. It yields the protein CASSLQGTDTQYF. The genes are TRBV11-2 and TRBJ2-3, with TRBD1 as a possible D gene (5 bases). The length of the CDR3 is 13 residues. The V gene lost 2 bases and the J gene lost 3 bases, with 6 bases spanning the gap. The V gene's germline CDR1 is SGHAT and CDR2 FQNNGV.

This chain links TRBV9 with TRBJ2-1; D possibly corresponds to TRBD1 (6 bases). This CDR3 spans 14 amino acids. Trimming took 3 bases from V and 7 from J, leaving 14 bases between them. The germline V gene has CDR1 SGDLS and CDR2 YYNGEE. The CDR3 loop is CASSEPLRGNEQFF. CDR3 nucleotides: TGTGCCAGCAGCGAGCCCCTGAGGGGGAATGAGCAGTTCTTC.

The gene calls are TRBV10-2 and TRBJ2-1; 8 bases fit TRBD2. From germline, CDR1 is WSHSY and CDR2 SAAADI. The V and J ends lost 6 bases and 7 bases, in that order; junction bases with no gene match: 14. This CDR3 has 16 residues. CDR3 sequence: CASRDYSGMGFNEQFF. The DNA for the CDR3 is TGCGCCAGCAGGGATTATAGCGGGATGGGTTTTAATGAGCAGTTCTTC.

The chain recombines TRBV7-2 with TRBJ1-4; TRBD1 might be the D (6 bases). CDR1 and CDR2 from the germline V gene are SGHTA and FQGNSA. Trimming stripped 5 bases from V and 0 bases from J, with 10 bases between. The CDR3 has 15 amino acids. CDR3 DNA: TGTGCCAGCAGCGAAGGGGGAGCAACTAATGAAAAACTGTTTTTT. Its protein is CASSEGGATNEKLFF.

The chain employs TRBV27 and TRBJ2-2; 7 nucleotides align to TRBD1. The V segment lost 10 bases and the J segment 4 bases; nucleotides outside the gene matches: 6. Germline V gene lookup returns CDR1 MNHEY and CDR2 SMNVEV (reference sequence). The CDR3 spans 13 residues. The CDR3 DNA sequence: TGTGCCATCGCGACAGGGCCCACCGGGGAGCTGTTTTTT. Translated, it gives CAIATGPTGELFF.

The chain uses TRBV27 and TRBJ2-7, with 7 bases identical to TRBD2. The junction had 11 bases not matched to a gene; V was cut back by 2 bases and J by 4 bases. CDR3 length equals 16 residues. Germline assignment: CDR1 MNHEY and CDR2 SMNVEV (reference sequence). CDR3 sequence: CASSLKGLAAGYEQYF. CDR3 bases: TGTGCCAGCAGTTTAAAAGGGCTAGCGGCCGGATACGAGCAGTACTTC.

J is TRBJ2-5 and V is TRBV5-1, with TRBD2 matching 12 bases. The CDR3 has 15 amino acids. The germline CDR1 and CDR2 sequences are SGHRS and YFSETQ. Unmatched junction bases numbered 4, after V lost 4 bases and J lost 3 bases. CDR3 sequence reads: CASSPTSGSEETQYF. For the CDR3, the DNA is TGCGCCAGCAGCCCGACTAGCGGGAGTGAAGAGACCCAGTACTTC.

Concerning this clone itself: This sample includes further DNA sequences coding for the same CDR3. The chain is built from TRBV6-1 and TRBJ2-7; maybe TRBD2 (5 bases). Germline V gene data show CDR1 as MNHNS and CDR2 as SASEGT. The length of the CDR3 is 13 residues. Deletions cut 4 bases from V and 2 bases from J, with 9 bases between. The CDR3 DNA reads as TGTGCCAGCAGTGTGGAGGCGCCCTACGAGCAGTACTTC. Protein sequence: CASSVEAPYEQYF.

The chain links TRBV11-3 to TRBJ1-1, with TRBD1 as a possible D gene (5 bases). Germline CDR1 reads SGHNT; CDR2 reads YENEEA. This CDR3 region has 13 residues. V was clipped by 2 bases and J by 2 bases, with 6 bases between them. The chain's CDR3 is CASSLRGNTEAFF. CDR3 DNA: TGTGCCAGCAGCTTAAGGGGAAACACTGAAGCTTTCTTT.

The chain joins TRBV19 to TRBJ1-5, with a weak D call TRBD1 (5 bases). Per germline, CDR1 LNHDA and CDR2 SQIVND (reference sequence). Deletions cut 5 bases from V and 7 bases from J, with 15 bases between. This CDR3 region has 14 residues. CDR3 in DNA: TGTGCCAGTAGTCTAATGTCAGGGCGCCAGCCCCAGCATTTT. Residues: CASSLMSGRQPQHF.

The chain combines TRBV5-4 with TRBJ1-3, with 10 bases matching TRBD1. The trim removed 3 bases at V and 0 bases at J, leaving 3 bases unmatched. The CDR3 runs 16 residues. In germline, CDR1 is SGHNT, CDR2 YYREEE (reference sequence). CDR3 protein: CASSSTGGLSGNTIYF. CDR3 in DNA: TGTGCCAGCAGCTCGACAGGGGGCCTCTCTGGAAACACCATATATTTT.

This clone was picked up one time. This chain joins TRBV30 and TRBJ1-3; TRBD1 matches at 10 bases. CDR1 and CDR2 (germline): GTSNPN, SVGIG (reference sequence). The CDR3 spans 15 residues. The junction had 3 bases not matched to a gene; V was cut back by 2 bases and J by 2 bases. Here the CDR3 DNA reads TGTGCCTGGAGTCCCGACAGGGGGCCTGGAAACACCATATATTTT. Its protein is CAWSPDRGPGNTIYF. The variable domain in full, with the rest retrieved from reference TRBV30 and TRBJ1-3, is SQTIHQWPATLVQPVGSPLSLECTVEGTSNPNLYWYRQAAGRGLQLLFYSVGIGQISSEVPQNLSASRPQDRQFILSSKKLLLSDSGFYLCAWSPDRGPGNTIYFGEGSWLTVV.

This chain links TRBV19 with TRBJ2-7; 9 positions agree with TRBD1. Germline CDR1 is LNHDA and CDR2 is SQIVND (reference sequence). The CDR3 is 15 residues long. With V trimmed by 5 bases and J by 3 bases, 8 bases remained unmatched. The CDR3 DNA sequence: TGTGCCAGTAGTGCCGGGACAGGGTTTAGCTACGAGCAGTACTTC. Protein product: CASSAGTGFSYEQYF.

V gene TRBV11-2 combines with J gene TRBJ1-2; weak D call: TRBD1 (5 bases). Trimming took 0 bases from V and 3 from J, leaving 11 bases between them. Germline CDR1 is SGHAT and CDR2 is FQNNGV. The CDR3 covers 15 residues. Here the CDR3 DNA reads TGTGCCAGCAGCTTAGATCACAGGTCCGACTATGGCTACACCTTC. It specifies CASSLDHRSDYGYTF.

The rearrangement links TRBV4-2 to TRBJ1-1; D unclear. The germline V and J ends were trimmed by 7 bases and 8 bases, with 11 bases remaining between them. Germline V lookup: CDR1 LGHNA, CDR2 YNFKEQ. The CDR3 has 11 amino acids. The CDR3 DNA follows: TGTGCCAGCACTCTCGAGAGGGAAGCTTTCTTT. It is translated as CASTLEREAFF.

The genes are TRBV7-8 and TRBJ2-1, with D tentatively TRBD1 (6 bases). Germline-derived CDR1 and CDR2 are SGHVS and FQNEAQ. This CDR3 region has 13 residues. Trimming pared 2 bases from V and 4 bases from J, leaving 6 bases between. This CDR3 reads CASSLQGYNEQFF. Here the CDR3 DNA reads TGTGCCAGCAGCTTACAGGGGTACAATGAGCAGTTCTTC.

V and J are TRBV30 and TRBJ2-7; perhaps TRBD1 as D (5 bases). CDR1 and CDR2 (germline): GTSNPN, SVGIG (reference sequence). Trimming stripped 0 bases from V and 5 bases from J, with 23 bases between. The length of the CDR3 is 17 residues. CDR3 region: CAWSVEPRRDFFHEQYV. The CDR3 nucleotides read TGTGCCTGGAGTGTAGAGCCTCGCAGGGATTTTTTCCACGAGCAGTACGTC.

This clone was recorded a few times. The chain carries TRBV5-1 and TRBJ2-1; TRBD2 is a possible D gene (5 bases). The CDR3 has 13 residues. V was clipped by 0 bases and J by 8 bases, with 9 bases between them. Looked up from germline, CDR1 is SGHRS and CDR2 is YFSETQ. The CDR3 DNA reads as TGCGCCAGCAGCTTGGGATCTAGCTATGAGCAGTTCTTC. This gives the protein CASSLGSSYEQFF.

CDR3 residues: CASSPDRASTDTQYF. The CDR3 DNA follows: TGTGCCAGCAGCCCCGACAGAGCTAGCACAGATACGCAGTATTTT. The chain couples TRBV6-5 to TRBJ2-3, with D perhaps TRBD1 (5 bases). Trimming took off 6 bases at V and 0 bases at J, with 13 bases between the two ends. Germline V gene lookup returns CDR1 MNHEY and CDR2 SVGAGI. The CDR3 loop spans 15 amino acids.

This sequence joins TRBV6-5 and TRBJ2-7; 9 bases map to TRBD2. The trim removed 2 bases at V and 5 bases at J, leaving 1 base unmatched. This CDR3 has 13 residues. Germline CDR1 reads MNHEY; CDR2 reads SVGAGI. The CDR3 DNA sequence: TGTGCCAGCAGTTACGTAGCGGGAGACGAGCAGTACTTC. Residues: CASSYVAGDEQYF.

J is TRBJ1-5 and V is TRBV6-5, with 7 positions matching TRBD1. Germline lookup yields CDR1 MNHEY and CDR2 SVGAGI. This CDR3 has 14 amino acids. Unmatched junction bases numbered 5, after V lost 6 bases and J lost 3 bases. CDR3 nucleotides: TGTGCCAGCAGCTTGGGACAGCTCAATCAGCCCCAGCATTTT. Its protein product is CASSLGQLNQPQHF.

The table lists this clone with a few counts. The rearrangement links TRBV29-1 to TRBJ1-1, with D uncertain. V lost 5 bases and J lost 4, with 8 bases in between. In germline, CDR1 is SQVTM, CDR2 ANQGSEA. This CDR3 is 11 amino acids long. The CDR3 DNA reads TGCAGCGTTACCCCGGGCACTGAAGCTTTCTTT. Its protein is CSVTPGTEAFF.

The V call is TRBV5-6, the J call TRBJ1-5; D is ambiguous. Trimming pared 1 base from V and 6 bases from J, leaving 5 bases between. This CDR3 is built from 12 residues. Looked up from germline, CDR1 is SGHDT and CDR2 is YYEEEE. CDR3: CASSLYRQPQHF. In DNA, the CDR3 is TGTGCCAGCAGCTTGTATCGTCAGCCCCAGCATTTT.

The CDR3 sequence: CASSQTVGADGYTF. The CDR3 bases are TGTGCCAGCAGCCAAACAGTAGGGGCTGATGGCTACACCTTC. V gene TRBV13 combines with J gene TRBJ1-2; D perhaps matches TRBD1 (5 bases). The length of the CDR3 is 14 residues. CDR1 is PRHDT, CDR2 FYEKMQ, per germline (reference sequence). Trimming stripped 5 bases from V and 6 bases from J, with 16 bases between.

The CDR3 region has the DNA TGCGCCAGCAGCTTGGCCACAGGGGTTGAGCAGTTCTTC. Translating gives CASSLATGVEQFF. The chain combines TRBV5-1 with TRBJ2-1; TRBD1 agrees at 7 bases. Losses at the gene ends were 0 bases for V and 9 bases for J; bases not matched to a gene: 3. Germline V gives CDR1 SGHRS, CDR2 YFSETQ. The CDR3 consists of 13 residues.

J is TRBJ1-4 and V is TRBV5-6, with D possibly being TRBD1 (5 bases). The germline V gene encodes CDR1 SGHDT and CDR2 YYEEEE. Trimming took 4 bases from V and 3 from J, leaving 19 bases between them. This CDR3 comprises 17 residues. The CDR3 region is CASSPQLEGRANEKLFF. In DNA, the CDR3 is TGTGCCAGCAGCCCCCAATTGGAGGGGCGGGCTAATGAAAAACTGTTTTTT.

This clone showed up just a few times. The rearrangement uses TRBV7-2 and TRBJ2-1; 16 bases match TRBD2. Germline loops: CDR1 SGHTA, CDR2 FQGNSA. The CDR3 is 22 amino acids. Unmatched junction bases numbered 13, after V lost 0 bases and J lost 2 bases. This CDR3 reads CASSLARFGTSGRAVTYNEQFF. CDR3 bases: TGTGCCAGCAGCTTAGCGAGGTTTGGGACTAGCGGGAGGGCCGTCACCTACAATGAGCAGTTCTTC.

The CDR3 nucleotides are TGCGCCAGCAGTGAATCGGACAGAACTTACGAGCAGTACTTC. Protein product: CASSESDRTYEQYF. This chain links TRBV10-1 with TRBJ2-7, with a tentative D call TRBD1 (6 bases). The V gene's germline CDR1 is WNHNN and CDR2 SYGVQD (reference sequence). The CDR3 is 14 residues long. Trimming pared 3 bases from V and 4 bases from J, leaving 13 bases between.